This T cell receptor (beta chain) originates from a study of Graves' ophthalmopathy and Graves' hyperthyroidism. Study context: No treatment had been given when peripheral blood was collected at initial diagnosis.

This CDR3 has 12 amino acids. Germline CDR1 reads SGHRS; CDR2 reads YFSETQ. V was clipped by 4 bases and J by 6 bases; unmatched bases: 4. This clonotype was recorded at least ten times. What it binds is not known. CDR3 regions of TCR beta were amplified from RNA transcripts. Second-round multiplex PCR came after a first-round RT-PCR that employed HTBI primers. In TCRdb, the multiplex PCR reads were re-called with MiXCR into one record per CDR3 protein. Counted here are fewer than 400,000 distinct CDR3 sequences, around 19% occurring once; the ten biggest clones make up 1.6%. Study-level points and caveats: Using 13 signatures, a model distinguished ophthalmopathy from stable hyperthyroidism, reaching roughly 90% sensitivity and 81.08% specificity. The model predicted progression of ophthalmopathy with a sensitivity of 70% to 71%, and its specificity was less than 85%.

The receptor's source is a woman between 18 and 30 years old with Graves' ophthalmopathy. The material sequenced was peripheral blood. The chain has TRBV5-1 and TRBJ2-7; 7 bases agree with TRBD2. This CDR3 is CASSTGGGEQYF. The DNA for the CDR3 is TGCGCCAGCAGCACGGGAGGAGGCGAGCAGTACTTC.